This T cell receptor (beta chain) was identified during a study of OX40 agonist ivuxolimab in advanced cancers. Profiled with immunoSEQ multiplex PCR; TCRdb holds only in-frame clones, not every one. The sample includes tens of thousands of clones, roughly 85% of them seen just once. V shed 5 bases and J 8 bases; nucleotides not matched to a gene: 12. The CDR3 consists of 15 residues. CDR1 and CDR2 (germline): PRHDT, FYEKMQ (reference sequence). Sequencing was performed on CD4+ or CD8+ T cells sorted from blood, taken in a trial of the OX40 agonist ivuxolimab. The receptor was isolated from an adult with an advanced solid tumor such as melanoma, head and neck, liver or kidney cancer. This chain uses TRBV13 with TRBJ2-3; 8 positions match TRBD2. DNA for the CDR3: TGTGCCAGCAGCCCGATGAGCGGGGGTTCAGGTACGCAGTATTTT. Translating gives CASSPMSGGSGTQYF.